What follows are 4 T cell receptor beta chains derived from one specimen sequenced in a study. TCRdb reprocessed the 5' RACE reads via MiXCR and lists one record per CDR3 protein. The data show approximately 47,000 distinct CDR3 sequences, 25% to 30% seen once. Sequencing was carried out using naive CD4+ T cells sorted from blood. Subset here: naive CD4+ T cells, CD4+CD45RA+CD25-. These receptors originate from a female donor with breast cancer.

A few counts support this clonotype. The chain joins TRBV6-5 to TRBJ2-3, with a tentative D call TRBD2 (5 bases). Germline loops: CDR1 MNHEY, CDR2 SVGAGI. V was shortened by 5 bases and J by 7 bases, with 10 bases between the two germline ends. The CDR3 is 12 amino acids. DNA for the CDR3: TGTGCCAGCAGTCCAGGACTGAATACGCAGTATTTT. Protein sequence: CASSPGLNTQYF.

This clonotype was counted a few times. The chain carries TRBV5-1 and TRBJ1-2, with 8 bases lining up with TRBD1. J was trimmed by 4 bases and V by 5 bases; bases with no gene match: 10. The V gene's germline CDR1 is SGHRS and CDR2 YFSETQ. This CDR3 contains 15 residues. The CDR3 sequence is CASRPSTGEFYGYTF. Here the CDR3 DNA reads TGCGCCAGCAGACCCTCGACAGGGGAGTTCTATGGCTACACCTTC.

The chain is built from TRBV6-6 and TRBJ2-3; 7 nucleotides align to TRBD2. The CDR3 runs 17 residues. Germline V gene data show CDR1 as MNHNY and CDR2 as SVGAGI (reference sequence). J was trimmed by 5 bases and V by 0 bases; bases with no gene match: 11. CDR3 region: CASSYSLGGGPGDTQYF. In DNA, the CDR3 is TGTGCCAGCAGTTACTCTCTTGGGGGAGGGCCGGGAGATACGCAGTATTTT.

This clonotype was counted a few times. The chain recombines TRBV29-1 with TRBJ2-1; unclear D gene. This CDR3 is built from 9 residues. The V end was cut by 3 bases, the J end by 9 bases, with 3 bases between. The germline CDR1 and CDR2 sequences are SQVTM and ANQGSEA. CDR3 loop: CSVDSEQFF. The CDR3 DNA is TGCAGCGTTGATAGTGAGCAGTTCTTC.